The clone carrying this T cell receptor beta chain showed up many times. The data were obtained in a study of human T cells and chemical hapten exposure. Trimming removed 5 bases at V and 8 bases at J, with 16 bases between. The CDR3 consists of 14 residues. In germline, CDR1 is MNHEY, CDR2 SVGAGI. Time point meaning: patch test 2, 6 weeks after DPC sensitization. Regarding treatment: therapeutic diphenylcyclopropenone sensitization with weekly scalp DPC. One entry per CDR3 protein, called by TCRdb with MiXCR from the RACE reads. The table records a few hundred thousand distinct CDR3 sequences, more than 5% of them present only once.

This chain links TRBV6-5 with TRBJ2-4, with D maybe TRBD2 (5 bases). This sequence was found in a woman aged 18 to 35 with alopecia areata. Some clones in this sample may be carry-over from other donors' samples. The specimen comprised whole blood, sampled in connection with sensitization to the hapten diphenylcyclopropenone (DPC). The CDR3 sequence: CASSHTDGRDIQYF. CDR3 nucleotide sequence: TGTGCCAGCAGTCACACGGATGGGCGGGACATTCAGTACTTC.